Listed below are T cell receptor beta chains from one sample, sequenced in a study of OX40 agonist ivuxolimab in advanced cancers. Data came from immunoSEQ multiplex PCR; TCRdb stores just in-frame clones and leaves some out. Among 45,000 to 60,000 clones listed, roughly 90% were seen once. Sequencing was performed on CD4+ or CD8+ T cells sorted from blood, taken in a trial of the OX40 agonist ivuxolimab. These receptors originate from an adult with an advanced solid tumor such as melanoma, head and neck, liver or kidney cancer. Both conserved end residues are part of each CDR3. The D gene is left open where the match is weak. Clone size is given for some rows only: seen once, a few or many times, or a class if the clone is expanded.

size: NA; V: TRBV27; J: TRBJ1-1; D: NA; CDR3: CASSPGLNTEAFF; DNA: TGTGCCAGCAGTCCTGGGTTGAACACTGAAGCTTTCTTT
size: once; V: TRBV27; J: TRBJ2-1; D: TRBD1; CDR3: CASSSPTGRNEQFF; DNA: TGTGCCAGCAGTTCGCCGACAGGGCGCAATGAGCAGTTCTTC
size: NA; V: TRBV2; J: TRBJ2-1; D: NA; CDR3: CASSYSGFEFF; DNA: TGTGCCAGCAGTTACTCAGGGTTCGAGTTCTTC
size: NA; V: TRBV21-1; J: TRBJ1-4; D: NA; CDR3: CASSTGQGARCEKLFF; DNA: TGTGCCAGCAGCACGGGACAGGGGGCGCGTTGTGAAAAACTGTTTTTT
size: NA; V: TRBV5-1; J: TRBJ2-3; D: TRBD2; CDR3: CASSPSGGAPTQYF; DNA: TGCGCCAGCAGCCCTAGCGGGGGGGCCCCCACGCAGTATTTT
size: NA; V: TRBV7-6; J: TRBJ1-3; D: NA; CDR3: CASSETGYGNTIYF; DNA: TGTGCCAGCAGCGAAACAGGGTATGGAAACACCATATATTTT
size: NA; V: TRBV4-1; J: TRBJ2-7; D: NA; CDR3: CASSQELAAYEQYF; DNA: TGCGCCAGCAGCCAAGAGCTGGCAGCCTACGAGCAGTACTTC
size: few; V: TRBV6-5; J: TRBJ2-7; D: NA; CDR3: CASHPANSYEQYF; DNA: TGTGCCAGCCATCCAGCAAACTCCTACGAGCAGTACTTC
size: NA; V: TRBV7-9; J: TRBJ2-3; D: TRBD2; CDR3: CAGGTSGRHTDTQYF; DNA: TGTGCCGGCGGGACTAGCGGGAGACACACAGATACGCAGTATTTT
size: NA; V: TRBV27; J: TRBJ1-1; D: NA; CDR3: CASSPPPAANTEAFF; DNA: TGTGCCAGCAGTCCCCCCCCCGCGGCGAACACTGAAGCTTTCTTT
size: NA; V: TRBV15; J: TRBJ2-3; D: TRBD2; CDR3: CATSRRTSGTTDTQYF; DNA: TGTGCCACCAGCAGGCGGACTAGCGGGACCACAGATACGCAGTATTTT
size: NA; V: TRBV19; J: TRBJ2-7; D: TRBD2; CDR3: CASSIWGGTNLYEQYF; DNA: TGTGCCAGTAGTATTTGGGGCGGGACTAACCTCTACGAGCAGTACTTC
size: once; V: TRBV7-2; J: TRBJ1-4; D: TRBD1; CDR3: CASSLGSGTANEKLFF; DNA: TGTGCCAGCAGCTTGGGGTCCGGGACAGCTAATGAAAAACTGTTTTTT
size: NA; V: TRBV5-1; J: TRBJ1-3; D: TRBD1; CDR3: CASSLGWPGGAGNTIYF; DNA: TGCGCCAGCAGCTTGGGTTGGCCAGGGGGCGCCGGAAACACCATATATTTT
size: NA; V: TRBV7-9; J: TRBJ2-6; D: TRBD1; CDR3: CASSPRGLFTGANVLTF; DNA: TGTGCCAGCAGCCCCAGGGGGCTTTTTACTGGGGCCAACGTCCTGACTTTC
size: NA; V: TRBV10-3; J: TRBJ2-3; D: NA; CDR3: CAISEGAPDTQYF; DNA: TGTGCCATCAGTGAGGGAGCCCCAGATACGCAGTATTTT
size: NA; V: TRBV5-1; J: TRBJ2-5; D: TRBD2; CDR3: CASSFGGRGETQYF; DNA: TGCGCCAGCAGCTTCGGAGGGAGGGGTGAGACCCAGTACTTC
size: few; V: TRBV5-6; J: TRBJ1-2; D: TRBD1; CDR3: CASSSRDSGPYGYTF; DNA: TGTGCCAGCAGCTCCCGGGACAGCGGCCCCTATGGCTACACCTTC
size: NA; V: TRBV19; J: TRBJ1-6; D: NA; CDR3: CASSIYGQGELGSPLHF; DNA: TGTGCCAGTAGTATCTACGGGCAGGGTGAGCTGGGATCACCCCTCCACTTT
size: NA; V: TRBV18; J: TRBJ1-6; D: NA; CDR3: CASSPGGGLDSPLHF; DNA: TGTGCCAGCTCACCCGGGGGAGGGTTGGATTCACCCCTCCACTTT
size: NA; V: TRBV6-5; J: TRBJ2-7; D: NA; CDR3: CASSSPGVSSYEQYF; DNA: TGTGCCAGCAGTTCCCCCGGGGTAAGCTCCTACGAGCAGTACTTC
size: NA; V: TRBV18; J: TRBJ2-7; D: NA; CDR3: CASSSSSYEQYF; DNA: TGTGCCAGCTCGTCGAGCTCCTACGAGCAGTACTTC
size: NA; V: TRBV11-3; J: TRBJ2-1; D: NA; CDR3: CASSLGVFNEQFF; DNA: TGTGCCAGCAGCTTAGGGGTATTCAATGAGCAGTTCTTC
size: NA; V: TRBV9; J: TRBJ2-5; D: NA; CDR3: CASSVAAGGQETQYF; DNA: TGTGCCAGCAGCGTAGCGGCAGGCGGCCAAGAGACCCAGTACTTC
size: NA; V: TRBV2; J: TRBJ1-2; D: TRBD1; CDR3: CASSRDRIGYTF; DNA: TGTGCCAGCAGCCGGGACAGGATCGGCTACACCTTC
size: NA; V: TRBV5-1; J: TRBJ2-2; D: TRBD1; CDR3: CASSFQGQAGELFF; DNA: TGCGCCAGCAGCTTCCAGGGACAGGCCGGGGAGCTGTTTTTT
size: once; V: TRBV11-2; J: TRBJ2-1; D: NA; CDR3: CASRGGAGTYNEQFF; DNA: TGTGCCAGCAGAGGGGGAGCGGGGACGTACAATGAGCAGTTCTTC
size: NA; V: TRBV29-1; J: TRBJ2-1; D: TRBD2; CDR3: CSGPGLAGLHNEQFF; DNA: TGCAGCGGCCCGGGACTAGCGGGTTTACACAATGAGCAGTTCTTC
size: NA; V: TRBV6-5; J: TRBJ2-1; D: TRBD2; CDR3: CASSLGGTYNEQFF; DNA: TGTGCCAGCAGCCTCGGGGGGACCTACAATGAGCAGTTCTTC
size: NA; V: TRBV5-1; J: TRBJ1-1; D: NA; CDR3: CASSLSGTRTTEAFF; DNA: TGCGCCAGCAGCTTGAGCGGGACAAGAACAACTGAAGCTTTCTTT
size: NA; V: TRBV18; J: TRBJ2-7; D: TRBD2; CDR3: CASSSGLATKYEQYF; DNA: TGTGCCAGCTCATCGGGACTAGCGACTAAATACGAGCAGTACTTC
size: NA; V: TRBV29-1; J: TRBJ1-4; D: TRBD1; CDR3: CSAVGTATNEKLFF; DNA: TGCAGCGCTGTGGGGACAGCAACTAATGAAAAACTGTTTTTT
size: NA; V: TRBV7-6; J: TRBJ2-5; D: TRBD2; CDR3: CASSLEGLAAKEETQYF; DNA: TGTGCCAGCAGCTTAGAGGGACTAGCGGCAAAAGAAGAGACCCAGTACTTC
size: NA; V: TRBV5-6; J: TRBJ1-3; D: NA; CDR3: CASSLPPTGNTIYF; DNA: TGTGCCAGCAGCTTACCCCCGACTGGAAACACCATATATTTT
size: few; V: TRBV2; J: TRBJ2-7; D: NA; CDR3: CASRRDASYEQYF; DNA: TGTGCCAGCAGGCGCGACGCCTCCTACGAGCAGTACTTC
size: NA; V: TRBV5-1; J: TRBJ1-4; D: NA; CDR3: CASSLNRVATNEKLFF; DNA: TGCGCCAGCAGCTTGAACAGGGTGGCAACTAATGAAAAACTGTTTTTT
size: NA; V: TRBV6-1; J: TRBJ2-3; D: NA; CDR3: CASSERFADTQYF; DNA: TGTGCCAGCAGTGAAAGGTTCGCAGATACGCAGTATTTT
size: NA; V: TRBV2; J: TRBJ1-1; D: NA; CDR3: CASTRGTLRGTEAFF; DNA: TGTGCCAGCACCCGGGGCACTCTGAGGGGCACTGAAGCTTTCTTT
size: NA; V: TRBV7-9; J: TRBJ1-5; D: NA; CDR3: CASSEGWSQPQHF; DNA: TGTGCCAGCAGCGAGGGATGGAGTCAGCCCCAGCATTTT
size: NA; V: TRBV27; J: TRBJ1-1; D: TRBD1; CDR3: CASSWDRGPYTEAFF; DNA: TGTGCCAGCAGTTGGGACAGGGGGCCGTACACTGAAGCTTTCTTT
size: NA; V: TRBV30; J: TRBJ1-2; D: NA; CDR3: CAWSVQGANYGYTF; DNA: TGTGCCTGGAGTGTACAGGGAGCTAACTATGGCTACACCTTC
size: few; V: TRBV27; J: TRBJ2-7; D: NA; CDR3: CASSGGTEQYF; DNA: TGTGCCAGCAGTGGTGGGACCGAGCAGTACTTC
size: NA; V: TRBV19; J: TRBJ2-3; D: NA; CDR3: CASSGAGSPTDTQYF; DNA: TGTGCCAGTAGTGGTGCGGGAAGTCCCACAGATACGCAGTATTTT
size: NA; V: TRBV6-1; J: TRBJ1-2; D: NA; CDR3: CASSDGVGNYGYTF; DNA: TGTGCCAGCAGTGATGGGGTGGGGAACTATGGCTACACCTTC
size: NA; V: TRBV5-1; J: TRBJ2-5; D: TRBD2; CDR3: CASSSGLAGGETQYF; DNA: TGCGCCAGCAGCTCGGGACTAGCGGGAGGGGAGACCCAGTACTTC
size: NA; V: TRBV6-1; J: TRBJ1-2; D: NA; CDR3: CASSEWGSGLTVYGYTF; DNA: TGTGCCAGCAGTGAATGGGGTTCAGGGTTAACGGTCTATGGCTACACCTTC
size: NA; V: TRBV7-6; J: TRBJ1-2; D: NA; CDR3: CASSLAGAGGYTF; DNA: TGTGCCAGCAGCTTAGCAGGGGCTGGTGGCTACACCTTC
size: NA; V: TRBV6-5; J: TRBJ1-2; D: NA; CDR3: CASSYRRTGMGGYTF; DNA: TGTGCCAGCAGTTATCGCCGAACAGGGATGGGAGGCTACACCTTC
size: NA; V: TRBV19; J: TRBJ1-5; D: NA; CDR3: CASRQWSQPQHF; DNA: TGTGCCAGTAGACAGTGGAGTCAGCCCCAGCATTTT
size: NA; V: TRBV28; J: TRBJ2-5; D: NA; CDR3: CASGGTQETQYF; DNA: TGTGCCAGCGGGGGGACCCAAGAGACCCAGTACTTC
size: once; V: TRBV9; J: TRBJ1-3; D: NA; CDR3: CASSVRGGYSGNTIYF; DNA: TGTGCCAGCAGCGTAAGAGGAGGATACTCTGGAAACACCATATATTTT
size: NA; V: TRBV7-2; J: TRBJ2-3; D: NA; CDR3: CASSLLDTQYF; DNA: TGTGCCAGCAGCCTCCTGGATACGCAGTATTTT
size: NA; V: TRBV6-6; J: TRBJ2-7; D: NA; CDR3: CASSYGAGDSSYEQYF; DNA: TGTGCCAGCAGTTACGGGGCGGGGGACAGCTCCTACGAGCAGTACTTC
size: NA; V: TRBV1; J: TRBJ1-4; D: NA; CDR3: CTSSHGQIGNEKLFF; DNA: TGCACCAGCAGCCATGGACAGATAGGGAATGAAAAACTGTTTTTT